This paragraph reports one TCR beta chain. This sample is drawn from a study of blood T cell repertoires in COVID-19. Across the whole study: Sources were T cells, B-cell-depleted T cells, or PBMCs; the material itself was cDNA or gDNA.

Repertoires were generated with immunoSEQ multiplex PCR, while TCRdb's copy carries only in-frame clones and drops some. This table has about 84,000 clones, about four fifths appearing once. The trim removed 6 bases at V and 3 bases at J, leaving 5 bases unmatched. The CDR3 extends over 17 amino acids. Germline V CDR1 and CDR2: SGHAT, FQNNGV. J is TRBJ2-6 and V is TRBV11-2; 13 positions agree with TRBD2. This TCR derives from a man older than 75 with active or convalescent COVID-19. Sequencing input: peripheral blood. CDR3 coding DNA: TGTGCCAGCAGTCGGACTAGCGGGAGTGGTGGGGCCAACGTCCTGACTTTC. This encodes CASSRTSGSGGANVLTF.